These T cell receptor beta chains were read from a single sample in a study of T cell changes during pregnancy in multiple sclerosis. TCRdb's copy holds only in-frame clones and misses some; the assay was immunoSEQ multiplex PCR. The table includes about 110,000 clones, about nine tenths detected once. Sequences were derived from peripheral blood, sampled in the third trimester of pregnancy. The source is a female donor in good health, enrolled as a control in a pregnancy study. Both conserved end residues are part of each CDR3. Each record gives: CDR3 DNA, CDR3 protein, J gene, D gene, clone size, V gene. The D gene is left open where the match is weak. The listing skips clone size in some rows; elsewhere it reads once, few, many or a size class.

TGTGCCAGCTCACCACTTGCGGGGATTGATGGCTACACCTTC | CASSPLAGIDGYTF | TRBJ1-2 | - | - | TRBV18
TGTGCCAGCAGCTCGGGGGGGGGCCAAGAGACCCAGTACTTC | CASSSGGGQETQYF | TRBJ2-5 | TRBD2 | - | TRBV11-3
TGTGCCAGCAGCTTGGAGAAGGGGGTGCAGTATTTT | CASSLEKGVQYF | TRBJ2-3 | - | - | TRBV11-3
TGTGCCAGTAGTATACGGTGGGCAACCGGGACTTTCTCCTACAATGAGCAGTTCTTC | CASSIRWATGTFSYNEQFF | TRBJ2-1 | - | - | TRBV19
TGTGCCAGCAGCCGTACCGGGACAGGGCGTTCACCCCTCCACTTT | CASSRTGTGRSPLHF | TRBJ1-6 | TRBD1 | few | TRBV7-9
TGTGCCAGTAGCAGATTACAGGTCTTGGATCCGAATGGCTACACCTTC | CASSRLQVLDPNGYTF | TRBJ1-2 | - | - | TRBV19
TGTGCCAGCACCCCGGGGAGGGTACGCTATGGCTACACCTTC | CASTPGRVRYGYTF | TRBJ1-2 | - | - | TRBV28
TGTGCCAGCAGCCAGGAGGGCGGAGTTAACTATGGCTACACCTTC | CASSQEGGVNYGYTF | TRBJ1-2 | - | - | TRBV7-2
TGTGCCAGCTCATCCCGGGACAGGGGGAACGGGGAGCTGTTTTTT | CASSSRDRGNGELFF | TRBJ2-2 | TRBD1 | - | TRBV18
TGTGCCAGCAGCTTAGGGGGACAGGGGATCTCTGGAAACACCATATATTTT | CASSLGGQGISGNTIYF | TRBJ1-3 | TRBD1 | - | TRBV7-9
TGTGCCAGCAGCTTGAAAGCGGGGGGGCACAATGAGCAGTTCTTC | CASSLKAGGHNEQFF | TRBJ2-1 | TRBD2 | - | TRBV5-4
TGTGCCATCAGGACTGGACAGGACTATGGCTACACCTTC | CAIRTGQDYGYTF | TRBJ1-2 | TRBD1 | - | TRBV10-3
TGTGCCTACGGAGGGTTCAATGAAAAACTGTTTTTT | CAYGGFNEKLFF | TRBJ1-4 | - | - | TRBV30
TGTGCCAGCAGCTTAGCCTTGCCAGGGGTCGGGCAGCCCCAGCATTTT | CASSLALPGVGQPQHF | TRBJ1-5 | - | once | TRBV7-6
TGTGCCAGCAGCTCAGACGACAGGGGGACTGAAGCTTTCTTT | CASSSDDRGTEAFF | TRBJ1-1 | TRBD1 | - | TRBV7-6
TGTGCCAGCAGTGAAACTAGCGGGGGGTCGGATACGCAGTATTTT | CASSETSGGSDTQYF | TRBJ2-3 | TRBD2 | - | TRBV6-1
TGCGCCAGCAGCTTGGGTACAGGGGGGTACTACGAGCAGTACTTC | CASSLGTGGYYEQYF | TRBJ2-7 | TRBD1 | - | TRBV5-1
TGTGCCAGCAGTTTAGGACCGGGACAGGGATTTTACGAGCAGTACTTC | CASSLGPGQGFYEQYF | TRBJ2-7 | TRBD1 | - | TRBV27
TGTGCCTGGAGTGTAAAAGGGGCTAACTATGGCTACACCTTC | CAWSVKGANYGYTF | TRBJ1-2 | - | - | TRBV30
TGTGCCAGCAGCAACCCGGGACAGGGTACCACTGAAGCTTTCTTT | CASSNPGQGTTEAFF | TRBJ1-1 | TRBD1 | - | TRBV4-2
TGTGCCAGCAGTTACTTGGACAAAAGGCAAACCTATGGCTACACCTTC | CASSYLDKRQTYGYTF | TRBJ1-2 | - | - | TRBV6-5
TGTGCCAGCAGCTTAAATAGCGGGGGGGCCCGGGAGACCCAGTACTTC | CASSLNSGGARETQYF | TRBJ2-5 | TRBD2 | - | TRBV7-9
TGTGCCTGGACCCTTTCGGGGAAAGGGCTCTCTGGGGCCAACGTCCTGACTTTC | CAWTLSGKGLSGANVLTF | TRBJ2-6 | - | - | TRBV30
TGTGCCAGCAGCCACATCACTAGCGGGGGGGCCTACGAGCAGTACTTC | CASSHITSGGAYEQYF | TRBJ2-7 | TRBD2 | - | TRBV4-2
TGTGCCAGCAGCTCCGAGCGGGGTGAGCAGTACTTC | CASSSERGEQYF | TRBJ2-7 | TRBD2 | - | TRBV7-9
TGTGCCTGTCAGGCGTCGGTCACTGAAGCTTTCTTT | CACQASVTEAFF | TRBJ1-1 | - | - | TRBV30
TGTGCCAGCAATAAACGGAGCACAGATACGCAGTATTTT | CASNKRSTDTQYF | TRBJ2-3 | - | - | TRBV7-2
TGTGCCACCAGCAGAGATCTGAAGGGAGGCAGGTCGGCATCTGGAGAGCAGTTCTTC | CATSRDLKGGRSASGEQFF | TRBJ2-1 | - | once | TRBV15
TGTGCCAGCAGCCAGGGGACCAACACCGGGGAGCTGTTTTTT | CASSQGTNTGELFF | TRBJ2-2 | - | - | TRBV6-4
TGTGCCAGTAGTATGGGACTAGTCAGAACAGATACGCAGTATTTT | CASSMGLVRTDTQYF | TRBJ2-3 | TRBD2 | - | TRBV19
TGTGCCGGCTCCGGGACAGGGGTCACTGAAGCTTTCTTT | CAGSGTGVTEAFF | TRBJ1-1 | TRBD1 | - | TRBV28
TGCGCCAGCAGCCAAGCCCCGGCAGGGGAATATAATTCACCCCTCCACTTT | CASSQAPAGEYNSPLHF | TRBJ1-6 | - | - | TRBV4-3